This T cell receptor beta chain is drawn from a study of shared clonotypes between healthy human individuals. Looking at the study overall: The study enrolled a couple of women and a few men aged 18 to 49. CD4 naive and CD4 memory each took three plates per donor, while CD8 naive took two and CD8 memory one.

Libraries were prepared by immunoSEQ multiplex PCR; TCRdb keeps only in-frame clonotypes and omits some of them. The repertoire holds 2 million to 2.5 million clones, with 85% to 95% as singletons. A note on this clone: The target antigen is unknown.

Germline V gene lookup returns CDR1 KGHSH and CDR2 LQKENI. The CDR3 runs 15 residues. V lost 3 bases and J 7 bases, leaving 16 bases between the germline ends. Whole-study findings and limits: On the whole, naive subsets had larger estimated richness than memory subsets had.

CD45RA-negative memory and CD45RA+ naive subsets were split from the CD4+ cells. Source material: naive CD4+ T cells sorted from blood. Described subset: CD45RA+ positively selected. The rearrangement uses TRBV18 and TRBJ2-1; D perhaps matches TRBD2 (6 bases). This TCR derives from a man aged 18 to 29 in good health. The CDR3: CASSPMTRNLNEQFF. The CDR3 nucleotides read TGTGCCAGCTCACCCATGACTAGAAACCTGAATGAGCAGTTCTTC.